This paragraph reports one TCR beta chain. The antigen remains undetermined. A junction end diverges from the germline sequence, so it may reflect a read error. Germline DNA was extracted alongside blood RNA, which was obtained from unsorted whole blood. Chronic HBV infection affected patients, none of whom had received treatment. The source of the sample is a study of tumor-infiltrating lymphocytes in primary liver carcinoma. The overall study: Tumor lesions were T1-T3 N0M0 and spanned roughly 4 to 10 cm.

Total RNA amounting to about 520 ng was the source from which TCR beta cDNA was made with a constant-region primer. Slightly modified ARM-PCR served as the procedure for the TCR beta libraries. These libraries came from three rounds of nested multiplex PCR. A C-beta reverse primer was combined with TRBV1-TRBV30 forward primers in the first two PCR rounds, and each round had 10 cycles. Via MiXCR, TCRdb re-called the multiplex PCR reads, giving one row per CDR3 protein. The sample contains roughly 330,000 distinct CDR3 sequences, around 60% of which appear only once. Whole-study findings and limits: Blood trailed tumors significantly in top-250-clone fraction (p = 0.039).

Germline V gives CDR1 SGHAT, CDR2 FQNNGV. This CDR3 is built from 16 residues. Sequences were obtained from peripheral blood. The V call is TRBV11-2, the J call TRBJ2-7; no clear D gene. The clonotype originates from a man between 40 and 49 years old with primary liver carcinoma and hepatitis B virus infection. CDR3 sequence: CASSSSFEEISYEQYF. The CDR3 bases are TGTGCCAGCAGCTCCTCTTTCGAGGAGATTTCCTACGAGCAGTATTTC.